This T cell receptor beta chain was sequenced during a study of CD8 T cell repertoires and HIV-1 epitope variants (dated by TCRdb to the early 2020s). At the level of the whole study: In separate culture wells, T cells were stimulated with each of twenty-five peptides that represented autologous and known Gag and Nef epitope variants. Among the control conditions were a peptide pool of CMV, EBV and flu, the Ebola AY9 epitope serving as a negative control, and a well with no peptide. Tested epitopes included three Gag epitope families and Nef HW9 and YT9. T cells were enriched using the EasySep Human T Cell Enrichment Kit and then co-cultured with an equal number of autologous T cell-negative cells acting as antigen-presenting cells. Cultures were maintained for 9 to 10 days in IMDM with gentamicin, and half-media changes adding IL-2, IL-7 and IL-15 were performed on days 3 and 7. An aliquot of 1M T cells was saved as an uncultured baseline condition, separate from the roughly 83 T cell cultures. Running each culture condition in triplicate, except for one peptide done in duplicate, gave a total of about 91 T cell cultures. The paper's findings and limits, for the study overall: The assay could identify only TCR beta chains and pointed to proliferation in response to antigen, not to T cell function or cytokine profile. The Nef KF9 family was recognized by five clonotypes and the HW9 family by one, and no responses to the TAALDMSHF plasma variant were observed. The study identified roughly 9 antigen-specific TCR beta clonotypes, roughly 6 of which appeared to be cross-reactive for autologous or known escape epitope variants.

Sequencing of TCR beta CDR3 regions was performed at survey depth on the immunoSEQ platform. The QIAamp DNA micro kit was used to extract genomic DNA from every cultured and uncultured CD8+ T cell population. The source study handled its data this way. Samples with under 5,000 productive reads were excluded, and this exclusion removed about 7% of the roughly 80 HIV peptide-stimulated cultures. Sequences were trimmed to CDR3 by a MANAFEST web app, and nonproductive sequences, CDR3s under 5 amino acids, and sequences not starting with C or ending with F/W were removed. Clonotypes were classified as antigen-specific only if expansion was observed in at least 2 of 3 replicates versus the no-peptide control at FDR 0.01, only within one epitope family. A frequency at least fivefold higher than in wells stimulated with peptides from other epitope families was additionally required for specific clonotypes. What TCRdb holds here is the immuneACCESS table cut down to in-frame rearrangements. Part of the clones is not present; checked against another copy, under half of the missing clones reflect an unresolved V gene, and the others are unexplained. The D gene and trimming were derived from the DNA, and the V and J assignments and clone size from that table. The sample table shows approximately 5,900 clones, and roughly 73% are seen once. Around 42% of the sample belongs to the ten largest clones.

This clone was seen a handful of times. Its antigen specificity is not known. No base quality values were provided; no much bigger clone lies one nucleotide off. The EasySep Human CD8+ T Cell Enrichment Kit was used on day 10 to isolate CD8+ T cells from every culture. The cysteine opens and the phenylalanine closes a CDR3 of 11 amino acids. The only DNA kept is the CDR3, 33 bases in frame from the first base. The germline V gene (reference sequence) sets CDR1 to SEHNR and CDR2 to FQNEAQ. V gives up 5 bases and J gives up 6 bases, and the segment between their germline ends measures 5 bases. The sequencing sample was made of cultured CD8+ T cells derived from PBMCs. The sequence joins TRBV7-9 to TRBJ2-1; no D gene call is confident. The receptor was isolated from a male donor with HIV. The CDR3 region reads CASSGLNEQFF. The DNA sequence follows: TGTGCCAGCAGCGGTCTCAATGAGCAGTTCTTC.